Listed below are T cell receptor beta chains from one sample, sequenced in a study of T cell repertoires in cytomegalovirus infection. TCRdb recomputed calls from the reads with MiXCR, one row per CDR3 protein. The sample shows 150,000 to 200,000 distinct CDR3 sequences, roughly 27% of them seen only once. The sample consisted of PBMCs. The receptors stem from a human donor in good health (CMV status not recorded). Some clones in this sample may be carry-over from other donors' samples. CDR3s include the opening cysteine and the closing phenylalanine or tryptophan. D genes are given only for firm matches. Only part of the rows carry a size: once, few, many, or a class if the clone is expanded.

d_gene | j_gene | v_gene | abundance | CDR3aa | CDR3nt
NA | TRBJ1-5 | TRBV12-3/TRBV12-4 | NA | CASSLDTNSNQPQHF | TGTGCCAGCAGTTTGGACACAAATAGCAATCAGCCCCAGCATTTT
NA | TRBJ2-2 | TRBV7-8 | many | CASSLGKEGSTGELFF | TGTGCCAGCAGCTTAGGAAAGGAAGGTAGCACCGGGGAGCTGTTTTTT
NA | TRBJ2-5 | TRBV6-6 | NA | CASSYSPPGQQETQYF | TGTGCCAGCAGTTACTCTCCTCCGGGGCAGCAAGAGACCCAGTACTTC
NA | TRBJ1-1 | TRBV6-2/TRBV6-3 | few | CASSSSGRSMNTEAFF | TGTGCCAGCAGTTCCTCAGGGCGCTCAATGAACACTGAAGCTTTCTTT
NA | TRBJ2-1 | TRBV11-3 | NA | CASSRAGGSYNEQFF | TGTGCCAGCAGCCGGGCGGGCGGATCCTACAATGAGCAGTTCTTC
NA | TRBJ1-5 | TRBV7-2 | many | CASSLTGNQPQHF | TGTGCCAGCAGCTTGACGGGCAATCAGCCCCAGCATTTT
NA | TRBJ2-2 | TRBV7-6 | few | CASLPRPEANTGELFF | TGTGCCAGCCTCCCCCGGCCCGAGGCGAACACCGGGGAGCTGTTTTTT
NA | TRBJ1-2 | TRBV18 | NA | CASSPSLVSGAGGYTF | TGTGCCAGCTCACCATCTTTAGTCTCGGGAGCCGGTGGCTACACCTTC
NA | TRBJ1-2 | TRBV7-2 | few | CASSPGQWEYGYTF | TGTGCCAGCAGTCCGGGACAATGGGAATATGGCTACACCTTC
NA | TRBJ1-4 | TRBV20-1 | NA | CSARGGSGLNNEKLFF | TGCAGTGCTAGAGGGGGCTCGGGGCTTAATAATGAAAAACTGTTTTTT
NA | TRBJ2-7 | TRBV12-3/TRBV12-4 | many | CASSLQGSGSYEQYF | TGTGCCAGCAGTTTACAGGGTTCCGGCTCCTACGAGCAGTACTTC
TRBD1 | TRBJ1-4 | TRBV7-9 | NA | CASSDALGQGLNEKLFF | TGTGCCAGCAGCGATGCTTTAGGACAGGGCCTAAATGAAAAACTGTTTTTT
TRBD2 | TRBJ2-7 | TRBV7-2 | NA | CASSSTSGGGSYEQYF | TGTGCCAGCAGCTCAACTAGCGGGGGGGGTTCCTACGAGCAGTACTTC
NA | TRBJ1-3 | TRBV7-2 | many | CASSTSGSGNTIYF | TGTGCCAGCAGCACCTCGGGCTCTGGAAACACCATATATTTT
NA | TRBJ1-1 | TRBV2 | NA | CASSEGYVNTEAFF | TGTGCCAGCAGTGAAGGGTACGTGAACACTGAAGCTTTCTTT